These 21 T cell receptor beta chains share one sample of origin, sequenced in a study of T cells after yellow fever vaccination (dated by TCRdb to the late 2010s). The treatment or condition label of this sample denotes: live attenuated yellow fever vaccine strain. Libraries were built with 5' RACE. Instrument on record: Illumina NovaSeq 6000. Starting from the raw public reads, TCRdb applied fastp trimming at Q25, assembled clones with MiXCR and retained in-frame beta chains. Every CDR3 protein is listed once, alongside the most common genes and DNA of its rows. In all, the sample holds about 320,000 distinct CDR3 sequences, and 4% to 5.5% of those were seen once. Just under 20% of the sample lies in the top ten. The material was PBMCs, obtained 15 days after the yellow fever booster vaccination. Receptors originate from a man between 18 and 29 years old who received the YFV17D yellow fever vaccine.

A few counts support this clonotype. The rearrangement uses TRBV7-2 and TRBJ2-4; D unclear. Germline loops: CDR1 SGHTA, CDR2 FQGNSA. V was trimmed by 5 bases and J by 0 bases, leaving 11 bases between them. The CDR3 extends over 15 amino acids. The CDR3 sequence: CASSPNQLAKNIQYF. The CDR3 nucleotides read TGTGCCAGCAGCCCTAATCAGTTAGCCAAAAACATTCAGTACTTC.

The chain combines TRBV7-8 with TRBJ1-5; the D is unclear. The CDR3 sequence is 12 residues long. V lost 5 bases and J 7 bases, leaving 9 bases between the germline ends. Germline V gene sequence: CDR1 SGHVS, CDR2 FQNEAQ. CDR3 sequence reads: CASSGDGQPQHF. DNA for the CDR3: TGTGCCAGCAGCGGAGACGGACAGCCCCAGCATTTT.

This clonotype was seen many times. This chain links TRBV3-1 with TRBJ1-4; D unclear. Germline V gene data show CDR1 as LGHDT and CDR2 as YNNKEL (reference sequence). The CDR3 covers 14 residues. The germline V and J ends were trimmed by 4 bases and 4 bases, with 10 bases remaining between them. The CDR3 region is CASSPGEGNEKLFF. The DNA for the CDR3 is TGTGCCAGCAGCCCTGGGGAGGGTAATGAAAAACTGTTTTTT.

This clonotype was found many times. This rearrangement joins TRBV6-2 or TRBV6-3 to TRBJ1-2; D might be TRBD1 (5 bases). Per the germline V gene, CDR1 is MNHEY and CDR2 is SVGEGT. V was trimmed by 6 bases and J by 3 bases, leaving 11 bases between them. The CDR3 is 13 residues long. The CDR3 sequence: CASSTPGYYGYTF. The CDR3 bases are TGTGCCAGCAGCACGCCAGGGTACTATGGCTACACCTTC.

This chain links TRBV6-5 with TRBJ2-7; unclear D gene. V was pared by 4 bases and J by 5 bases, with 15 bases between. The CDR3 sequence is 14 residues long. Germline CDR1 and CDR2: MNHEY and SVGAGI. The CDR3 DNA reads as TGTGCCAGCAGTTCCCCGGGTCCTGGGGACGAGCAGTACTTC. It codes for CASSSPGPGDEQYF.

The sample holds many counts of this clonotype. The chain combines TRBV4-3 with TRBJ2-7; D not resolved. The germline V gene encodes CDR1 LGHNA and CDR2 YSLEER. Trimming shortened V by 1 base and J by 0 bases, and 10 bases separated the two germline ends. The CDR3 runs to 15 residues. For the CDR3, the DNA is TGCGCCAGCAGCCAAGGGAAAGGACGCTCCTACGAGCAGTACTTC. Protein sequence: CASSQGKGRSYEQYF.

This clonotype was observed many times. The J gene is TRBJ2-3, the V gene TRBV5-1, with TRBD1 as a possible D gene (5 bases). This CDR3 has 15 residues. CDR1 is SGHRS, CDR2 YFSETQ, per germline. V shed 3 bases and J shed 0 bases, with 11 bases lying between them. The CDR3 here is CASSSRTSSTDTQYF. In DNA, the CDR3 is TGCGCCAGCAGCTCCAGGACATCTAGCACAGATACGCAGTATTTT.

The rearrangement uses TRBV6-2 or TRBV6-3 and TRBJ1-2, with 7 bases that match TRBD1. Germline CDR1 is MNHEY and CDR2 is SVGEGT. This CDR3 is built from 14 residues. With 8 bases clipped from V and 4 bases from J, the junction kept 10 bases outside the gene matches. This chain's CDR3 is CASGEGASFYGYTF. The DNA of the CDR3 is TGTGCCAGCGGAGAGGGGGCCTCATTCTATGGCTACACCTTC.

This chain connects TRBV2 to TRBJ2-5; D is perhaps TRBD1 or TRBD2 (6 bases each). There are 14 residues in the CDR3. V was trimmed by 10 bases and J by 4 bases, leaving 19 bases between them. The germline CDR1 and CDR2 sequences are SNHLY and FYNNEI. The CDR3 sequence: CATGRVRGAETQYF. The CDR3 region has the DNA TGTGCCACCGGACGCGTGAGGGGGGCAGAGACCCAGTACTTC.

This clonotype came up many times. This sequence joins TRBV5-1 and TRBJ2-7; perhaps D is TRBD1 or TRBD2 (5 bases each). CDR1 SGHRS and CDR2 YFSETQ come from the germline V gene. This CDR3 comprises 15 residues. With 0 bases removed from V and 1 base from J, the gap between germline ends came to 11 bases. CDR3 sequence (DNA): TGCGCCAGCAGCTTGGCGCCGGGGCCTTCCTACGAGCAGTACTTC. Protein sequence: CASSLAPGPSYEQYF.

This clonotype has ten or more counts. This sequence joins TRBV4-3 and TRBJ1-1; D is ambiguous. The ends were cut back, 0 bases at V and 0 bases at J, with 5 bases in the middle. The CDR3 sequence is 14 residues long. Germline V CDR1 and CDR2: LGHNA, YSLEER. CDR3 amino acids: CASSQESVNTEAFF. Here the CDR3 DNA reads TGCGCCAGCAGCCAAGAGAGTGTGAACACTGAAGCTTTCTTT.

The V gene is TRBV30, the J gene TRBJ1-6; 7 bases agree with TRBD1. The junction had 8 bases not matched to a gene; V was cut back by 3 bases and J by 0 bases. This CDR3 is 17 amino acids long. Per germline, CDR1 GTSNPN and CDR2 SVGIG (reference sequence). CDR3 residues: CAWRGRGMSSYNSPLHF. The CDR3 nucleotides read TGTGCCTGGAGGGGCAGGGGGATGAGCTCCTATAATTCACCCCTCCACTTT.

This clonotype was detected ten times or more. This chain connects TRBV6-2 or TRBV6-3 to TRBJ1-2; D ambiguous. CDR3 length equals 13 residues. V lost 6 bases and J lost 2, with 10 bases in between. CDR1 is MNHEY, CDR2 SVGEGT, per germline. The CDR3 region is CASSWTENYGYTF. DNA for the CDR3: TGTGCCAGCAGCTGGACGGAGAACTATGGCTACACCTTC.

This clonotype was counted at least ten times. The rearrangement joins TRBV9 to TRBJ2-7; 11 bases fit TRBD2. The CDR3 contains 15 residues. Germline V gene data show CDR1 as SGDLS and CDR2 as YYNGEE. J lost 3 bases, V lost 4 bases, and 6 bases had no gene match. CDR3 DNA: TGTGCCAGCAGCCCCCCCGGGACTAGCGGCTACGAGCAGTACTTC. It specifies CASSPPGTSGYEQYF.

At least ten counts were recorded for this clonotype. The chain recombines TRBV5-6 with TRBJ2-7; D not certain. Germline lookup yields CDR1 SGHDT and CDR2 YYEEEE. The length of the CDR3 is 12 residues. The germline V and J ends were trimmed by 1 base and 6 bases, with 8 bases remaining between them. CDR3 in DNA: TGTGCCAGCAGCTTGTTGTCTCGCGAGCAGTACTTC. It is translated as CASSLLSREQYF.

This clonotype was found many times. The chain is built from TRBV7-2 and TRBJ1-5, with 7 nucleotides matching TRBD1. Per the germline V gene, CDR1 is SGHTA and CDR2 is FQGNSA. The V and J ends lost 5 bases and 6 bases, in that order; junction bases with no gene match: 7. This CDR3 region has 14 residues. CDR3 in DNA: TGTGCCAGCAGCGAACCGGGGACAGCTCAGCCCCAGCATTTT. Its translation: CASSEPGTAQPQHF. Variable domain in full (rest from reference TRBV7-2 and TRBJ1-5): GAGVSQSPSNKVTEKGKDVELRCDPISGHTALYWYRQSLGQGLEFLIYFQGNSAPDKSGLPSDRFSAERTGGSVSTLTIQRTQQEDSAVYLCASSEPGTAQPQHFGDGTRLSIL.

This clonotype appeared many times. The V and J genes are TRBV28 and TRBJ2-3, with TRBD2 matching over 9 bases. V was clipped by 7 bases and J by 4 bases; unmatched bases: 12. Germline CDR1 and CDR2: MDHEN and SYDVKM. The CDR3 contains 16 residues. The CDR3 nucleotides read TGTGCCAGCACCCGAGTCGGACTAGCGATCCCAGATACGCAGTATTTT. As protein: CASTRVGLAIPDTQYF.

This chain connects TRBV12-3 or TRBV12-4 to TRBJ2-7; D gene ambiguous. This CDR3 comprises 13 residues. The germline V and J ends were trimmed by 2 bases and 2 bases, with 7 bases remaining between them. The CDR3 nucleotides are TGTGCCAGCAGTTTATTACTTACCTACGAGCAGTACTTC. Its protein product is CASSLLLTYEQYF.

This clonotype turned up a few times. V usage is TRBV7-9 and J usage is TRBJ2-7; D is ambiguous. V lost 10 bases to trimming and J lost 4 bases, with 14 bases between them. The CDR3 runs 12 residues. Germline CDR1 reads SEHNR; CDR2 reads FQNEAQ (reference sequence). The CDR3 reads CATGERMYEQYF. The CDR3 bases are TGTGCCACCGGAGAAAGGATGTACGAGCAGTACTTC.

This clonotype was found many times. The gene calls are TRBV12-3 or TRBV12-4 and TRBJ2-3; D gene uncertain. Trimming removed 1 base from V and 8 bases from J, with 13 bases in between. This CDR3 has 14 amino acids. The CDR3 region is CASSLEGQLGTQYF. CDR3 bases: TGTGCCAGCAGTTTAGAAGGGCAACTGGGTACGCAGTATTTT.

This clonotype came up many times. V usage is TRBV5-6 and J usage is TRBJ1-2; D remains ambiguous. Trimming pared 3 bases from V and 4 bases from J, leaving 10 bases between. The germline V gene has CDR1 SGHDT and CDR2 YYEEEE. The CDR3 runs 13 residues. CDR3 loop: CASSSLSGYGYTF. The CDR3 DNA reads TGTGCCAGCAGCTCCCTGTCGGGCTATGGCTACACCTTC. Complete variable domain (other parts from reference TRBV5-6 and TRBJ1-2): DAGVTQSPTHLIKTRGQQVTLRCSPKSGHDTVSWYQQALGQGPQFIFQYYEEEERQRGNFPDRFSGHQFPNYSSELNVNALLLGDSALYLCASSSLSGYGYTFGSGTRLTVV.